The entry below describes one T cell receptor beta chain. Its specific antigen is unknown. The sample holds no much larger clone one base away, and base qualities are not on file. The data stem from a study of T cells after yellow fever vaccination (dated by TCRdb to the late 2010s). With respect to the entire study: The SMART-Seq v4 Ultra Low Input RNA kit was used to prepare libraries from fractions with low cell numbers. To follow T-cell clones before and after primary and booster YFV17D yellow fever vaccination, bulk TCR alpha and beta repertoires were sequenced over time. Two healthy male donors, one aged 18 to 29 and one aged 30 to 40 years, made up the cohort. Bulk PBMC replicates and cell subsets were isolated from blood drawn at multiple timepoints before and after both primary and secondary immunization. On the study overall, not on this receptor specifically: A small share of clonotypes occurred in both CD4 and CD8 compartments, likely arising from convergent recombination. Compared with the primary T-cell response, the secondary T-cell response was faster but weaker, reaching its peak on day 5 rather than on day 15. The study included only a couple of donors, which limits how far the findings can be generalized. Computational filtering was required because FACS-sorted repertoires could contain abundant contaminating clonotypes from the bulk population. After the booster, most of the clones that had expanded following primary vaccination were detected again (roughly 96% of CD4 and around 88% of CD8), which suggests that memory was broadly maintained.

Its CDR3 holds 15 amino acids, cysteine through phenylalanine. This entry keeps only the CDR3 DNA: 45 bases, framed from base 1. CDR1 and CDR2 (MDHEN, SYDVKM) derive from the germline V gene. Ends trimmed: V by 6 bases, J by 6 bases; bases unmatched to a gene: 8. TCR cDNA was synthesized by 5'RACE template switching, through which a universal primer site and unique molecular identifiers were introduced. cDNA synthesis was primed from both the TCR alpha and TCR beta constant segments. Libraries were amplified in two PCR steps, with sample barcodes and sequencing adapters added in the second step. Sequencing of the libraries was done on either Illumina HiSeq 2500 (2x100 bp) or NovaSeq (2x150 bp). Under the source paper's analysis protocol: Reads were demultiplexed and collapsed into UMI consensus sequences with MIGEC, and V(D)J alignment was performed with MiXCR. Using edgeR on replicate PBMC samples, clonotypes were called vaccine-responding if FDR was below 0.01 and the log2 fold change was above 5 up to day 15. Each bulk clonotype was labeled CD4 or CD8 based on which sequenced repertoire, CD4 or CD8, contained the clonotype at higher abundance. TCRdb's own reprocessing of the public reads used fastp at Q25 and MiXCR and kept productive beta chains. Every entry covers one CDR3 protein and lists the most common genes and DNA from its rows. The V and J calls follow TCRdb's processing rather than the paper's. The table for this sample lists 450,000 to 550,000 distinct CDR3 sequences; 15% to 20% of them were counted only once. Jointly, the top ten make up approximately 14% of the sample.

What this sample's treatment or condition label stands for: live attenuated yellow fever vaccine strain. Two biological replicates of bulk PBMCs were collected at each blood-draw timepoint. PBMCs were isolated from peripheral blood using a standard Ficoll-Paque protocol. TriZol was used to extract RNA from bulk PBMCs, from CD4 and CD8 fractions, and from dextramer-positive and dextramer-negative fractions. The V gene is TRBV28 and the J gene is TRBJ2-2; 9 middle bases align to TRBD1. The clonotype was recovered from a man aged 30 to 39 who received the YFV17D yellow fever vaccine. The source material was PBMCs, sampled 15 days after the yellow fever booster vaccination. The CDR3 region has the sequence CASRTSGTGSGELFF. The nucleotides read TGTGCCAGCAGGACATCCGGGACAGGGTCCGGGGAGCTGTTTTTT.